This T cell receptor (beta chain) stems from a study of T cells in Graves' hyperthyroidism and ophthalmopathy. Study overall: Any treatment followed the collection of peripheral blood at initial diagnosis.

Fresh peripheral blood, approximately 9.6 ml, yielded the PBMCs. This clonotype has at least ten counts. V dropped 6 bases and J dropped 0 bases, with 14 bases sitting between them. CDR1 SGHTA and CDR2 FQGNSA come from the germline V gene. The CDR3 extends over 15 amino acids. The TCR beta CDR3 regions underwent amplification using RNA transcripts as the source. An initial round of RT-PCR targeting the TCR CDR3 relied on the HTBI primer set. TCRdb itself ran the multiplex PCR reads through MiXCR, one entry per CDR3 protein. Found here are 550,000 to 700,000 distinct CDR3 sequences, approximately 14% of them singletons; the top ten hold roughly 4.3%.

Sequenced: blood. The TCR originated in a woman between 35 and 50 years old with Graves' ophthalmopathy. The chain is built from TRBV7-2 and TRBJ2-5; no clear D. Here the CDR3 reads CASRFSMAYQETQYF. Written as DNA, the CDR3 is TGTGCCAGCAGGTTTAGCATGGCGTACCAAGAGACCCAGTACTTC.